This T cell receptor beta chain was sequenced in a study of cytomegalovirus exposure and HLA in healthy donors. The wider study: Researchers previously reported finding 90 million to 130 million unique TCR beta sequences from 170 million or so T cells.

Study results and limitations: Most TCR beta V segments were productive about 87% or about 30% of the time in an earlier analysis.

Germline values: CDR1 SNHLY, CDR2 FYNNEI. Trimming removed 6 bases from V and 3 bases from J; junction bases left unmatched: 2. The CDR3 loop spans 13 amino acids. With 60 Vbeta and 13 Jbeta primers, the PCR was carried out. The assay was immunoSEQ multiplex PCR, and TCRdb's table has in-frame clones only and misses some. The data hold fewer than 90,000 clones, with over 60% observed a single time. On this clone: Its antigen is currently unknown.

The rearrangement joins TRBV2 to TRBJ1-2; 9 bases map to TRBD1. This receptor was taken from a man in his forties in good health and CMV-seropositive. Sequenced sample: PBMCs. The CDR3 DNA is TGTGCCAGCAGGGACAGGGGCGACTATGGCTACACCTTC. Translating gives CASRDRGDYGYTF.